This T cell receptor (beta chain) was profiled in a study of blood T cell repertoires in COVID-19. At the level of the study: The analysed material was cDNA or gDNA that came from T cells, B-cell-depleted T cells, or PBMCs.

Produced via immunoSEQ multiplex PCR; TCRdb's table is partial and in-frame only. The data contain more than 300,000 clones, 90% of them singletons. The CDR3 totals 16 residues. Germline V CDR1 and CDR2: MNHNS, SASEGT. V gave up 0 bases and J gave up 2 bases, with 8 bases separating them. Participants came from roughly 23 US areas, aged about 18 to 95 years. Clinical history as reported by participants underpinned cohort assignment. Individuals in the exposed group had encountered a COVID-19 case within 2 weeks preceding study entry. Sequencing was done on a sample of PBMCs or T cells enriched from blood (not recorded which). This rearrangement joins TRBV6-1 to TRBJ2-6, with D maybe TRBD2 (5 bases). The sequence came from a woman between 25 and 40 years old who had been exposed to COVID-19. The DNA for the CDR3 is TGTGCCAGCAGTGAAGCGTGGGGAGCTGGGGCCAACGTCCTGACTTTC. It yields the protein CASSEAWGAGANVLTF.